The table lists the clone carrying this T cell receptor beta chain with a few counts. Each single cDNA molecule received a unique molecular identifier. TCRdb ran MiXCR on the 5' RACE reads and lists one entry per CDR3 protein. The repertoire holds under 60,000 distinct CDR3 sequences, with around 8% as singletons. The source of the sample is a study of early T cells in non-severe SARS-CoV-2 infection. V was trimmed by 1 base and J by 0 bases, leaving 14 bases between them. The CDR3 has 16 amino acids. Germline loops: CDR1 SGHNT, CDR2 YYREEE (reference sequence). The V and J genes are TRBV5-4 and TRBJ2-7, with D unclear. The receptor was derived from an adult who was a healthcare worker with PCR-confirmed SARS-CoV-2 infection or an uninfected control (not recorded which). Sequencing input: whole blood. The CDR3 sequence is CASSLFLATSSYEQYF. The CDR3 bases are TGTGCCAGCAGCTTGTTCCTGGCTACGAGCTCCTACGAGCAGTACTTC.